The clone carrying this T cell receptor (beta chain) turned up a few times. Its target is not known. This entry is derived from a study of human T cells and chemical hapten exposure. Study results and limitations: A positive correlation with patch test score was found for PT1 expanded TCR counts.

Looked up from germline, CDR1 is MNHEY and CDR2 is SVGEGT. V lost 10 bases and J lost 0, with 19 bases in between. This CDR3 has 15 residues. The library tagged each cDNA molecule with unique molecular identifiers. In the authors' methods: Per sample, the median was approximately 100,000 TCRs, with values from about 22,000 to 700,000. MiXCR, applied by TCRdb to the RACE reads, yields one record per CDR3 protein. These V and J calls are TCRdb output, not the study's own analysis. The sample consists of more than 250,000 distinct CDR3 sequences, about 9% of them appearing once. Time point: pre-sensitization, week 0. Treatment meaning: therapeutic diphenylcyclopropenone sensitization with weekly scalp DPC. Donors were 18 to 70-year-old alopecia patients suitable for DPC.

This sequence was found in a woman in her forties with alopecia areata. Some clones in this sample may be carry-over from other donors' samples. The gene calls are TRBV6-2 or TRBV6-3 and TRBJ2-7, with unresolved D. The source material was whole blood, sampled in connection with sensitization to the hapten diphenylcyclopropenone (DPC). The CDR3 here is CATENPRTFSYEQYF. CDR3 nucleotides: TGTGCCACCGAAAACCCCCGGACGTTCTCCTACGAGCAGTACTTC.